A single T cell receptor (beta chain) is shown here with its context. The data belong to a study of blood T cell repertoires in COVID-19. Study details: Collection of acute and convalescent COVID-19 samples took place in the United States, Italy and Spain.

The CDR3 sequence is 13 residues long. Looked up from germline, CDR1 is MNHNS and CDR2 is SASEGT. With 3 bases removed from V and 6 bases from J, the gap between germline ends came to 12 bases. Authors' analysis steps: The authors estimated nucleated cell counts from reference gene primer amplification. Sequencing was performed with immunoSEQ multiplex PCR; in TCRdb, only in-frame clones are kept and a portion is missing. V, J and clone size reflect that table, while D and trimming were determined from the DNA. The sample includes 200,000 to 250,000 clones, about four fifths of them seen just once. This clonotype originated in a man aged 55 to 70 who had recovered from COVID-19. Sequencing was carried out using PBMCs or T cells enriched from blood (not recorded which). The chain joins TRBV6-1 to TRBJ2-7; possibly TRBD1 for D (6 bases). The DNA for the CDR3 is TGTGCCAGCAGTGAGGGGGCAGGGAGCGAGCAGTACTTC. Its translation: CASSEGAGSEQYF.